This T cell receptor beta chain was identified during a study of shared clonotypes between healthy human individuals. Study-wide context: Two women and a few men aged 18 to 49 served as donors. There were three CD4 naive, three CD4 memory, two CD8 naive and one CD8 memory plates per donor. General study results and limits: Despite large depth, rarefaction showed incomplete sorted-subset sequencing. Compared with clonotypes that all four donors shared, non-shared clonotypes had lower generation probabilities.

Measured with immunoSEQ multiplex PCR; TCRdb has only the in-frame clones, and not every one. The top ten clones hold 0.1% to 0.15% of a sample with 2 million to 2.5 million clones, under 97% of them seen once. About this clone: What it recognizes is unknown.

The CDR3 runs 15 residues. V lost 7 bases, J lost 5 bases, and 21 bases lay in between. Germline V gene lookup returns CDR1 MNHNS and CDR2 SASEGT. The sample taken for sequencing was naive CD4+ T cells sorted from blood. Subset of the sample: CD45RA+ positively selected. This clonotype was sampled from a man between 18 and 29 years old in good health. The chain has TRBV6-1 and TRBJ2-7, with TRBD1 as a possible D gene (6 bases). As DNA, the CDR3 is TGTGCCAGCACAGAACAGGGCTATGGAAGAGACGAGCAGTACTTC. Amino acids: CASTEQGYGRDEQYF.